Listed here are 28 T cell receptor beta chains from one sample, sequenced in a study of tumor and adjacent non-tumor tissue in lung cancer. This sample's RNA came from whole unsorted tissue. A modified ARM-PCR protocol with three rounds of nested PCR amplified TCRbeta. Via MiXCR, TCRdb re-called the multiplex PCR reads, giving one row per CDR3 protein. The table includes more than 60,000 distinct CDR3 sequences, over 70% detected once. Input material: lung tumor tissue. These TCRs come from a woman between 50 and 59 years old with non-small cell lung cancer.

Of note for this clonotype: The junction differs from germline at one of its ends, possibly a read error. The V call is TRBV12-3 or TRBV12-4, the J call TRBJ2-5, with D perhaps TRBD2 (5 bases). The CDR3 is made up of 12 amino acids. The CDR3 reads CANSLAVGAQYF. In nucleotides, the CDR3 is TGTGCCAACAGTTTAGCCGTCGGGGCCCAGTACTTC.

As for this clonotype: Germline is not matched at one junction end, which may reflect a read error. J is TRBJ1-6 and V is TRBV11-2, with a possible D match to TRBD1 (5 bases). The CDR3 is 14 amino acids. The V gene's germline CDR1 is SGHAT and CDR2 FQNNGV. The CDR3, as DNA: TGTACCAGCAGCTTAGACAGAGGTAATTCACCCCTTCACTTT. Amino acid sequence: CTSSLDRGNSPLHF.

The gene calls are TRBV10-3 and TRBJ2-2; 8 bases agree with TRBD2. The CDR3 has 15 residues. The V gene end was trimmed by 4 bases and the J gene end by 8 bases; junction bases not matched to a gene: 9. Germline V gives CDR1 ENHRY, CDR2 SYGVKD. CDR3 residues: CAISVLAANIGELFF. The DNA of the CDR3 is TGTGCCATCAGTGTACTAGCGGCGAACATTGGGGAGCTGTTTTTT.

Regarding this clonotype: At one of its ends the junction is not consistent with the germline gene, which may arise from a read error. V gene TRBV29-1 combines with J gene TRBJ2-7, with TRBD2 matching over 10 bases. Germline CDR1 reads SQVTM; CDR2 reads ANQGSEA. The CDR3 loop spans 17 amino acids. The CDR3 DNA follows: TGCAGCATTCGCCTAGCGGGAGCGGGGAGGGGCTCCTACAAGCAGTACTTC. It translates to CSIRLAGAGRGSYKQYF.

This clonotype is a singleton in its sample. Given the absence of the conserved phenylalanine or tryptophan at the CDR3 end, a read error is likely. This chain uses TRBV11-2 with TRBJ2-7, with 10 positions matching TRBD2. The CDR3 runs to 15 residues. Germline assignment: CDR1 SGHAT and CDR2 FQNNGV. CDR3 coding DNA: TGTGCCAGCGGCTTACTAGGGACTAGCGCATACGAGCAGTACTTG. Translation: CASGLLGTSAYEQYL.

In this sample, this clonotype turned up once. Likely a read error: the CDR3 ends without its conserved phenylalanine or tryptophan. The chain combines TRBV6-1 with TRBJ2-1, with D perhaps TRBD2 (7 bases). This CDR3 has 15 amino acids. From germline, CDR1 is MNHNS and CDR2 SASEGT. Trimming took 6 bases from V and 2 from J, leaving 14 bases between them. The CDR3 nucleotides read TGTGCCAGCAGCATGGGGGCGGGAGCCTACAATGAGCAGTTCTTA. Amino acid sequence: CASSMGAGAYNEQFL.

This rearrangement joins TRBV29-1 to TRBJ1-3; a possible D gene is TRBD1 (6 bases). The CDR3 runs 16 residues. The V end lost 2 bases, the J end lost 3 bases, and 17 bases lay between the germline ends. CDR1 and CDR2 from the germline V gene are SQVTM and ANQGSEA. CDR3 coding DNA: TGCAGCGTTGAAAACCCAGACAAGGACAGTGGAAACACCATATATTTT. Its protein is CSVENPDKDSGNTIYF.

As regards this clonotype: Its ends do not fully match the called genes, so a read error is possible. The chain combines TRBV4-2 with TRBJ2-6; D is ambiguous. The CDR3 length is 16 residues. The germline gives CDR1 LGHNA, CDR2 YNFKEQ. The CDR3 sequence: CASSQDTNSGVNVPTF. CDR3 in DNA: TGTGCCAGCAGCCAAGATACAAACTCTGGGGTCAACGTCCCGACTTTC.

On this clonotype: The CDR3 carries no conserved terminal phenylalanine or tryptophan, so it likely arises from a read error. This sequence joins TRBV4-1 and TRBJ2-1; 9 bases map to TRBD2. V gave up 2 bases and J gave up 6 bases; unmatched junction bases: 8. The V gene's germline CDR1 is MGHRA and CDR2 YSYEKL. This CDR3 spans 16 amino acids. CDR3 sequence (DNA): TGCGCCAGCAGCCAACCACCGGAACTAGCGGGCAATGAGCAGTTCTCC. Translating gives CASSQPPELAGNEQFS.

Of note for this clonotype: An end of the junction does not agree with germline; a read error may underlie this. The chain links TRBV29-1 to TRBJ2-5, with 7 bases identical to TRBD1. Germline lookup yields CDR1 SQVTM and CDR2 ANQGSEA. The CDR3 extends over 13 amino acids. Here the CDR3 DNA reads TGCAGTAGCTGGCAGGGGGAGTGGGAGACCCGGTACTTC. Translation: CSSWQGEWETRYF.

This chain's CDR3 is CASSYSNPNGQYNEQFF. CDR3 DNA sequence: TGTGCCAGCAGTTACTCAAATCCTAACGGGCAGTACAATGAGCAGTTCTTC. J is TRBJ2-1 and V is TRBV6-6; D call uncertain. This CDR3 comprises 17 residues. Trimming shortened V by 0 bases and J by 4 bases, and 16 bases separated the two germline ends. Germline loops: CDR1 MNHNY, CDR2 SVGAGI (reference sequence).

The CDR3 DNA is TGTGCCAGCAGCCAAGAGGGGGGTGGCGGGCCCTACAATGGTCAATTCTTC. Translation: CASSQEGGGGPYNGQFF. This chain joins TRBV4-2 and TRBJ2-1, with D maybe TRBD2 (6 bases). V dropped 0 bases and J dropped 16 bases, with 28 bases sitting between them. This CDR3 spans 17 amino acids. Germline-derived CDR1 and CDR2 are LGHNA and YNFKEQ.

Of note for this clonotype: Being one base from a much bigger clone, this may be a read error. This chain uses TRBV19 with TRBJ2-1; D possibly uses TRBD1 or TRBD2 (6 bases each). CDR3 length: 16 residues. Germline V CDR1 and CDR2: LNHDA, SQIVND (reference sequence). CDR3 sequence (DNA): TGTGCCAGTAATATAGAGGGGGGCGCGGTTTGGAATGAGCAGTTCTTC. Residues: CASNIEGGAVWNEQFF.

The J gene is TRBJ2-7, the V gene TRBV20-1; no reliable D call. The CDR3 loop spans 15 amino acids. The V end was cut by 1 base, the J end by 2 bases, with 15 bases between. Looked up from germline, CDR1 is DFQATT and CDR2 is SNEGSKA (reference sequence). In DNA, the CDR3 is TGCAGTGCTAGAGTGTTCACAGAAGGGCCCTACGAGCAGTACTTC. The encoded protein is CSARVFTEGPYEQYF.

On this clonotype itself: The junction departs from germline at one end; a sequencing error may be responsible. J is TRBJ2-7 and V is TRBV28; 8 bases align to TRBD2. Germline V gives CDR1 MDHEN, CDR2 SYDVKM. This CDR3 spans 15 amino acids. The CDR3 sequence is CAGSCQRERSDEQYF. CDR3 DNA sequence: TGTGCCGGCAGTTGTCAGCGGGAGCGGAGTGACGAGCAGTACTTC. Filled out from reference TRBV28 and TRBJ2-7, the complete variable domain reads DVKVTQSSRYLVKRTGEKVFLECVQDMDHENMFWYRQDPGLGLRLIYFSYDVKMKEKGDIPEGYSVSREKKERFSLILESASTNQTSMYLCAGSCQRERSDEQYFGPGTRLTVT.

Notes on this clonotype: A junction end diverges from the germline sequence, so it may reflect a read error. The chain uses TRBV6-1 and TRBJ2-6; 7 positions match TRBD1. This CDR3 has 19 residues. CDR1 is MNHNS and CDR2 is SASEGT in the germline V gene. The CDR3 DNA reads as TGTGCCATCAGTGCCCCTCACCGACAGGGAGTTGACGGTGCCAACGTCCTGACTTTC. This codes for CAISAPHRQGVDGANVLTF.

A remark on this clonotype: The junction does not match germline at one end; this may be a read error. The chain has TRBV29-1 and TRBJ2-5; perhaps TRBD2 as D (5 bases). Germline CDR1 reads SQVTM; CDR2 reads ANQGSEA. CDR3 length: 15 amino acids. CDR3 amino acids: CSVFIRMGIRETHYF. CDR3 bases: TGTAGCGTCTTTATAAGAATGGGAATACGAGAGACCCATTACTTC.

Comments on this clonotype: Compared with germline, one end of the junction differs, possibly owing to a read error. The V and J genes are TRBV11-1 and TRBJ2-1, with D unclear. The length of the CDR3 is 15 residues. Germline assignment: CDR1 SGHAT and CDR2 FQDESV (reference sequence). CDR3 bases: TGTGCCATCAGCCTGACTCCTTCGACGGGCGAAGAGCAGTTCTTC. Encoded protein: CAISLTPSTGEEQFF.

The CDR3 coding sequence is TGTGCCTGCGGGCACCCTGAAGGGGCGCAGACGCAATACTTC. Translation: CACGHPEGAQTQYF. The V call is TRBV12-3 or TRBV12-4, the J call TRBJ2-5, with D perhaps being TRBD1 or TRBD2 (5 bases each). The CDR3 loop spans 14 amino acids. Trimming shortened V by 11 bases and J by 14 bases, and 30 bases separated the two germline ends.

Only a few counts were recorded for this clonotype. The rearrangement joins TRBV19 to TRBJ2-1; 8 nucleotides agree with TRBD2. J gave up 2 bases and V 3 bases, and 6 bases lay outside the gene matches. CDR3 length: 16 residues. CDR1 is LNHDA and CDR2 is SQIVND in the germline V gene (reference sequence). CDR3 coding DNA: TGTGCCAGTAGTATCGGTGGACTAGCCCCCTACAATGAGCAGTTCTTC. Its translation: CASSIGGLAPYNEQFF.

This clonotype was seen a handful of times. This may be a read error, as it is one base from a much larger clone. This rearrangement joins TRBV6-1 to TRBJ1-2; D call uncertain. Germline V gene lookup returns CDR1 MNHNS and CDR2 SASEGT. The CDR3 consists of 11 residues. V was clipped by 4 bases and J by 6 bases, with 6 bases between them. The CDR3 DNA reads TGTGCCAGCAGTGTCTCTGATGGCTACACCTTC. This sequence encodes CASSVSDGYTF.

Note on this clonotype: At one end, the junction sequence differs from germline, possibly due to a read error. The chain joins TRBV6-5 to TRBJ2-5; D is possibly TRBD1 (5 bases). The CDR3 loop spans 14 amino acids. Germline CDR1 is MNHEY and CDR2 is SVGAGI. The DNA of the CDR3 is TGTGCCACCAGTTACGTCGGACATCAAGAGACCCAGTACTTC. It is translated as CATSYVGHQETQYF.

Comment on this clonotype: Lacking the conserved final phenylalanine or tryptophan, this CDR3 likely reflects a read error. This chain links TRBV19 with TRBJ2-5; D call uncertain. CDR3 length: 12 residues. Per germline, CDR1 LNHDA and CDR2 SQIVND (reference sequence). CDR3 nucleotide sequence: TGTGTCAGTAGTATAGATCGGGAGACCCAGTACGTC. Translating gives CVSSIDRETQYV.

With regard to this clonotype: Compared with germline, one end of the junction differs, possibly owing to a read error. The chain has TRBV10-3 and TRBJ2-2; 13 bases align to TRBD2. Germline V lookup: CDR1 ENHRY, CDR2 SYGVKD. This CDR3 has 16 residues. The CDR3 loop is CAVRPGTSGITGELSF. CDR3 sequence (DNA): TGTGCCGTCAGGCCCGGGACTAGCGGGATCACCGGGGAGCTGTCTTTT.

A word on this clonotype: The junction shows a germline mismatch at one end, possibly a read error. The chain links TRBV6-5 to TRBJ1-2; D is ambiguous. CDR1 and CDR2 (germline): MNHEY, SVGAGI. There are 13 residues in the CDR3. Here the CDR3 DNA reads TGTGCCAACAGTTACAAGGTTAACTATGGCTACACCTTC. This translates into CANSYKVNYGYTF.

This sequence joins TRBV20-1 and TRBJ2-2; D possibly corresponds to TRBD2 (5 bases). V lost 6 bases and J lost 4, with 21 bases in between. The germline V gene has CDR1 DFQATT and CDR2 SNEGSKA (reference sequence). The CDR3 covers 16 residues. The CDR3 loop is CSAPRRSGSSTGELFF. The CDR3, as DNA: TGCAGTGCCCCAAGGAGGAGCGGCAGTAGCACCGGGGAGCTGTTTTTT.

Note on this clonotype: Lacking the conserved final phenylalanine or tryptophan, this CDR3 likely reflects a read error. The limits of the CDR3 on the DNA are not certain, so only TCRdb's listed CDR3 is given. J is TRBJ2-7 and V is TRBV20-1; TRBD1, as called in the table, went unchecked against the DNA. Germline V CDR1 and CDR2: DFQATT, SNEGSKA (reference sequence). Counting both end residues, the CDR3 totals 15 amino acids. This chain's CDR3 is CSARDLIGAFYEQYL.

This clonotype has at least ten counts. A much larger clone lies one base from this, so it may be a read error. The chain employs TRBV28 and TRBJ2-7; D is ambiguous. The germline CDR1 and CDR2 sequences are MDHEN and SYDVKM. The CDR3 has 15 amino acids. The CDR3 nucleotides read TGTGCCAGCAGTTTGGCAGACTTGGTTAGCTACGAGCAGTGCTTC. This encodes CASSLADLVSYEQCF.